This T cell receptor (beta chain) was documented in a study of OX40 agonist ivuxolimab in advanced cancers. Study-wide background: Patients were dosed intravenously with ivuxolimab at 0.01 to 10 mg/kg every 2 weeks.

The table came from immunoSEQ multiplex PCR; TCRdb's copy has only in-frame clones and leaves some out. This table holds tens of thousands of clones, roughly 84% found once. The sample in question was CD4+ or CD8+ T cells sorted from blood, obtained in a trial of the OX40 agonist ivuxolimab. The source of this sequence is an adult with an advanced solid tumor such as melanoma, head and neck, liver or kidney cancer.

CDR3 residues: CASSYRLADYNEQFF. DNA for the CDR3: TGTGCCAGCAGTTACAGGCTAGCGGACTACAATGAGCAGTTCTTC. The chain recombines TRBV6-5 with TRBJ2-1; 7 nucleotides agree with TRBD2. The CDR3 runs 15 residues. V was pared by 2 bases and J by 3 bases, with 4 bases of the junction left unmatched. CDR1 and CDR2 (germline): MNHEY, SVGAGI.